The rows below give T cell receptor beta chains drawn from one sample of a study of shared clonotypes between healthy human individuals. The protocol was immunoSEQ multiplex PCR, while the TCRdb copy is restricted to in-frame clones and leaves out a portion. The sample lists roughly 1,500,000 clones, approximately 98% occurring once. Sequencing used naive CD4+ T cells sorted from blood. The source is a man aged 25-45 years in good health. CDR3s include the opening cysteine and the closing phenylalanine or tryptophan. The D gene is left open where the match is weak. Expanded clones get a size class; other rows say once, few or many, or leave the size out.

v_call	clone_size	d_call	j_call	cdr3_nt	cdr3_aa
TRBV1	.	.	TRBJ2-5	TGCACCAGCAGCCAAGTGTATGGGGTAGAGACCCAGTACTTC	CTSSQVYGVETQYF
TRBV11-2	.	.	TRBJ1-1	TGTGCCAATAGGAGGGCCCGGAACACTGAAGCTTTCTTT	CANRRARNTEAFF
TRBV4-1	once	.	TRBJ2-2	TGCGCCAGCAGCCAAGACCGGAGGAACACCGGGGAGCTGTTTTTT	CASSQDRRNTGELFF
TRBV28	.	.	TRBJ1-1	TGTGCCAGCACCACGCCCGGGGGATTCGGTGAAGCTTTCTTT	CASTTPGGFGEAFF
TRBV5-6	.	.	TRBJ1-4	TGTGCCAGCAGCTTGTGGCAGGCCCTTAATGAAAAACTGTTTTTT	CASSLWQALNEKLFF
TRBV28	.	TRBD1	TRBJ1-5	TGTGCCAGCAGTGAGACAGGGAGTTATAGCAATCAGCCCCAGCATTTT	CASSETGSYSNQPQHF
TRBV11-3	.	.	TRBJ2-2	TGTGCCAGCAGCTTTCGCGGGACACTGAACACCGGGGAGCTGTTTTTT	CASSFRGTLNTGELFF
TRBV11-2	.	.	TRBJ1-3	TGTGCCAGCAGAGACCCCGGGAGCTCTGGAAACACCATATATTTT	CASRDPGSSGNTIYF
TRBV5-1	.	.	TRBJ2-3	TGCGCCAGCAGCCTAACTCCCTGGGGCACAGATACGCAGTATTTT	CASSLTPWGTDTQYF
TRBV5-5	.	.	TRBJ1-5	TGTGCCAGCAGCCTGGTAGGGCAGGGTAACGCGGGTGGCCAGCCCCAGCATTTT	CASSLVGQGNAGGQPQHF
TRBV27	.	.	TRBJ1-2	TGTGCCAGCAGTTTATTGGCATCGCCTTATGGCTACACCTTC	CASSLLASPYGYTF
TRBV2	.	.	TRBJ1-1	TGTGCCAGCTCAAGAGAAGGGAGGACTGAAGCTTTCTTT	CASSREGRTEAFF
TRBV6-4	.	TRBD2	TRBJ2-3	TGTGCCAGCAGTAGCGGGACGGGATCCAGCACAGATACGCAGTATTTT	CASSSGTGSSTDTQYF
TRBV18	.	.	TRBJ2-1	TGTGCCAGCTCTCATAATCATGAGCAGTTCTTC	CASSHNHEQFF
TRBV27	.	TRBD1	TRBJ1-3	TGTGCCAGCAGTCGAGGGGGCGGTGGAAACACCATATATTTT	CASSRGGGGNTIYF
TRBV5-1	.	TRBD1	TRBJ1-2	TGCGCCAGCAGCACATTACCGGGACAGAGTAAAGCCCTTTCTGGCTACACCTTC	CASSTLPGQSKALSGYTF
TRBV10-1	.	.	TRBJ1-1	TGCGCCAGCAGACAGGGTTGGAACACTGAAGCTTTCTTT	CASRQGWNTEAFF
TRBV9	.	.	TRBJ2-4	TGTGCCAGCAGCTCCTCCCCGGGACACAACATTCAGTACTTC	CASSSSPGHNIQYF
TRBV30	.	.	TRBJ2-7	TGTGCCTGGAGTGTCGGGACGCGGATTTACGAGCAGTACTTC	CAWSVGTRIYEQYF
TRBV19	.	TRBD2	TRBJ2-3	TGTGCCAGCTTCAGCGGGGGAGTAGGTACGCAGTATTTT	CASFSGGVGTQYF
TRBV9	.	.	TRBJ1-1	TGTGCCAGCAGCGTAGGAACAGGGTTGGGGGGAAACACTGAAGCTTTCTTT	CASSVGTGLGGNTEAFF
TRBV11-2	.	TRBD2	TRBJ2-5	TGTGCCAGCAGCAGCCGCCCGACTAGCGGGAGGGGGTCGAAAGAGACCCAGTACTTC	CASSSRPTSGRGSKETQYF
TRBV5-1	.	.	TRBJ1-1	TGCGCCAGCAGGTCAAGGGGACTAAACACTGAAGCTTTCTTT	CASRSRGLNTEAFF
TRBV5-1	.	TRBD2	TRBJ2-3	TGCGCCAGCAGCCCTCAGCGGGAGAGTTGGGCAACGCAGTATTTT	CASSPQRESWATQYF
TRBV29-1	.	TRBD1	TRBJ2-1	TGCAGCGTTTTGACAGGGAAATCCTACAATGAGCAGTTCTTC	CSVLTGKSYNEQFF